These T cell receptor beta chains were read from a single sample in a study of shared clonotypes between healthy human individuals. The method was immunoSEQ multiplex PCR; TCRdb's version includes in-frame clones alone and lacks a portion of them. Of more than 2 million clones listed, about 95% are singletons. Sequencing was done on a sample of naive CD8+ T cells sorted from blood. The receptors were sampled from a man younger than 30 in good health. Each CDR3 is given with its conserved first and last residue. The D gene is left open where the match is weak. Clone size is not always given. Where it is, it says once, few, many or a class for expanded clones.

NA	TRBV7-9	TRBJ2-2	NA	TGTGCCAGCAGCGAGCGATCAGGCGGGGAGCTGTTTTTT	CASSERSGGELFF
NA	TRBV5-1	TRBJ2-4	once	TGCGCCAGCAGCTTGAACCCTATATTCAGTGTGGCCAAAAACATTCAGTACTTC	CASSLNPIFSVAKNIQYF
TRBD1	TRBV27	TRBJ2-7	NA	TGTGCCAGCAGTTTATCCGGGACAGGGGCGATCTACGAGCAGTACTTC	CASSLSGTGAIYEQYF
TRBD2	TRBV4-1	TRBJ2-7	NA	TGCGCCAGCAGCCATGCCCCGGGGCGGGAGGAAACCTACGAGCAGTACTTC	CASSHAPGREETYEQYF
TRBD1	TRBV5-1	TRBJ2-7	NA	TGCGCCAGCAGCGGACTCCGGGACAGGGTGTCCTACGAGCAGTACTTC	CASSGLRDRVSYEQYF
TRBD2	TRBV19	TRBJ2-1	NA	TGTGCCAGTAGTACGGGACTAGCGGGACCCTATGAGCAGTTCTTC	CASSTGLAGPYEQFF
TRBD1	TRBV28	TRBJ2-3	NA	TGTGCCAGCAGTACCCCCGGGACAGGGTTCACAGATACGCAGTATTTT	CASSTPGTGFTDTQYF
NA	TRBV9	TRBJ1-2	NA	TGTGCCAGCCGGGCAGGGAACTATGGCTACACCTTC	CASRAGNYGYTF
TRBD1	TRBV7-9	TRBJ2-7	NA	TGTGCCAGCAGTCCTGGGACAGACGAGCAGTACTTC	CASSPGTDEQYF
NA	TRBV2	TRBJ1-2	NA	TGTGCCAGCTACCTCTTATTTGGCTACACCTTC	CASYLLFGYTF
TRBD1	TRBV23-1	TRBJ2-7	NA	TGCGCCAGCAGTGGACAGGGTTGGAACGAGCAGTACTTC	CASSGQGWNEQYF
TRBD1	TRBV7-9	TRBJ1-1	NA	TGTGCCAGCAGCGCTTTAGACAGGGGGGAAGAAGCTTTCTTT	CASSALDRGEEAFF
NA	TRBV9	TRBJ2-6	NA	TGTGCCAGCAGTCCCCCCCTGGCCAACGTCCTGACTTTC	CASSPPLANVLTF
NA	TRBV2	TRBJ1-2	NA	TGTGCCAGCAGTGAGACCGACGGGAGTAACTATGGCTACACCTTC	CASSETDGSNYGYTF
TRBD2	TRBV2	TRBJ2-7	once	TGTGCCAGCAGAGGGACTAGCGGGGGCATTAGGGAGCAGTACTTC	CASRGTSGGIREQYF
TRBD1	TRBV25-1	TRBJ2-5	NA	TGTGCCAGCAGTGAGGATCCTCGGGCAGGGGGCCGGGAGACCCAGTACTTC	CASSEDPRAGGRETQYF
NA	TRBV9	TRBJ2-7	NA	TGTGCCAGCAGCGTAGTCGCGAGGGCCCCGCCCGACGAGCAGTACTTC	CASSVVARAPPDEQYF
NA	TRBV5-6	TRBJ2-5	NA	TGTGCCAGCAGCTTGGCCACGGAGCTAGAGACCCAGTACTTC	CASSLATELETQYF
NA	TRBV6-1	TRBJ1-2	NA	TGTGCCAGCAGTGAAGTATGGGGCAGGGATGGCTACACCTTC	CASSEVWGRDGYTF
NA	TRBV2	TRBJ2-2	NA	TGTGCCAGCAGTGGGGACCGCGGGACCGGGGAGCTGTTTTTT	CASSGDRGTGELFF
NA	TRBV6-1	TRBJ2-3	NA	TGTGCCAGCGGACCGAAGGGGCCAACAGATACGCAGTATTTT	CASGPKGPTDTQYF
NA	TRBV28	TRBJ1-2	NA	TGTGCCAGCAGTTTATACCCACAGGAGGACACCTTC	CASSLYPQEDTF
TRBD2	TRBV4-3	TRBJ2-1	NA	TGCGCCAGCAGCCAAATATTCGGGACTAGCGGGAGGGCCTCCAATTACAATGAGCAGTTCTTC	CASSQIFGTSGRASNYNEQFF
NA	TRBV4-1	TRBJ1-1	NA	TGCGCCAGCAGCCAAAGGGACAAGAACACTGAAGCTTTCTTT	CASSQRDKNTEAFF
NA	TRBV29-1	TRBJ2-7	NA	TGCAGCGTTGAAGGCCAATTCGACAGGAGCTCCTACGAGCAGTACTTC	CSVEGQFDRSSYEQYF
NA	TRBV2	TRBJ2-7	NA	TGTGCCAGCAGTGAATCGTGGGAGCAGTACTTC	CASSESWEQYF
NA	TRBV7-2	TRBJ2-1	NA	TGTGCCAGCAGCAACGATCTAGCGTACTCCTACAATGAGCAGTTCTTC	CASSNDLAYSYNEQFF
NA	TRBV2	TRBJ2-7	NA	TGTGCCAGCAGAGGGATACCCTTCTACGAGCAGTACTTC	CASRGIPFYEQYF